A selection of T cell receptor beta chains follows, all from one sample in a study of blood T cell repertoires in COVID-19. TCRdb's table, derived via immunoSEQ multiplex PCR, lists solely in-frame clones and lacks some. The repertoire includes 130,000 or so clones, 88% of them detected once, and approximately 10% sits in the top ten. Sequencing was carried out using peripheral blood. The receptors originated from a man aged 45-65 years with acute or convalescent COVID-19. Both conserved end residues are part of each CDR3. A D gene is named only where the DNA matches it firmly. Part of the rows lack a size; the others show once, few, many or a class for expanded clones.

d_call,clone_size,v_call,j_call,cdr3_aa,cdr3_nt
TRBD2,-,TRBV27,TRBJ2-1,CASSLHSGGADSYNEQFF,TGTGCCAGCAGTTTACATAGCGGGGGGGCCGACTCCTACAATGAGCAGTTCTTC
-,-,TRBV5-1,TRBJ2-5,CASSLALETQYF,TGCGCCAGCAGCTTGGCTTTGGAGACCCAGTACTTC
-,-,TRBV5-4,TRBJ1-1,CASSLNRGYTEAFF,TGTGCCAGCAGCTTGAATAGGGGTTACACTGAAGCTTTCTTT
-,-,TRBV5-8,TRBJ1-2,CAGSPLDYGYTF,TGTGCCGGGAGCCCCTTGGACTATGGCTACACCTTC
TRBD1,-,TRBV4-1,TRBJ1-5,CASSQVFTGVNQPQHF,TGCGCCAGCAGCCAGGTTTTCACAGGGGTGAATCAGCCCCAGCATTTT
TRBD2,-,TRBV4-2,TRBJ2-7,CASSPGTSGSYEQYF,TGTGCCAGCAGCCCCGGGACTAGCGGGAGTTATGAGCAGTACTTC
-,-,TRBV19,TRBJ1-5,CASSIQEGMNQPQHF,TGTGCCAGTAGTATTCAGGAGGGAATGAATCAGCCCCAGCATTTT
-,few,TRBV28,TRBJ1-3,CASLTVHSGNTIYF,TGTGCCAGCCTGACAGTCCACTCTGGAAACACCATATATTTT
TRBD2,-,TRBV5-1,TRBJ2-7,CASSLGAGGQPHFPSYEQYF,TGCGCCAGCAGCTTGGGGGCGGGGGGCCAACCGCACTTTCCTTCCTACGAGCAGTACTTC
-,-,TRBV27,TRBJ2-7,CASSRGGYEQYF,TGTGCCAGCAGCCGAGGGGGCTACGAGCAGTACTTC
TRBD1,-,TRBV5-8,TRBJ1-5,CASSLGGTGEINQPQHF,TGTGCCAGCAGCTTGGGAGGGACAGGGGAGATCAATCAGCCCCAGCATTTT
-,-,TRBV2,TRBJ2-5,CASAPGNLQETQYF,TGTGCCAGCGCCCCCGGGAACCTACAAGAGACCCAGTACTTC
-,-,TRBV29-1,TRBJ1-1,CSVDLGPLTEAFF,TGCAGCGTTGACCTGGGGCCCCTGACTGAAGCTTTCTTT
TRBD1,-,TRBV27,TRBJ1-2,CASRARDRQYYTF,TGTGCCAGTAGGGCCCGGGACAGACAATACTACACCTTC
-,-,TRBV6-2/TRBV6-3,TRBJ1-2,CASSYYTGLRGYTF,TGTGCCAGCAGTTACTACACAGGGTTACGAGGCTACACCTTC
TRBD2,-,TRBV7-9,TRBJ2-1,CASRNMGTSVHNEQFF,TGTGCCAGCAGGAACATGGGGACTAGCGTGCACAATGAGCAGTTCTTC